This T cell receptor beta chain comes out of a study of post-analysis software for immune sequencing data. This clonotype was observed many times. Antigen: not known. Trimming shortened V by 2 bases and J by 3 bases, and 6 bases separated the two germline ends. This CDR3 region has 13 residues. Germline CDR1 reads WSHSY; CDR2 reads SAAADI. The library was made from cDNA and included unique molecular identifiers. TCRdb processed the PCR reads anew with MiXCR; each CDR3 protein has one entry. This table has roughly 570,000 distinct CDR3 sequences, 34% appearing once. Study-wide points: The normalized Chao1 diversity of multiple sclerosis patients was significantly lower than that of controls. Patients carried roughly 5 TRBV segments more frequently than controls did, and TRBV5-6, TRBV5-1 and TRBV20-1 were among them.

The sequenced material came from blood. This clonotype was sampled from a girl aged 2-17 years with multiple sclerosis. The chain employs TRBV10-2 and TRBJ2-3; D not certain. The CDR3 DNA is TGCGCCAGCAGTGAGCTCGGGACAGATACGCAGTATTTT. Residues: CASSELGTDTQYF.